The 31 T cell receptor beta chains given below trace back to one sample, sequenced in a study of T-cell reconstitution after alpha-beta-depleted transplantation in children. Unique molecular identifiers were used in preparing the TCRbeta library. MiXCR, applied by TCRdb to the PCR reads, yields one record per CDR3 protein. This table has a few hundred thousand distinct CDR3 sequences, around 13% appearing once. This specimen was PBMCs, mostly from graft donor cells, taken 360 days after TCRalphabeta/CD19-depleted stem cell transplant. The origin of the receptors is a male patient under 18 who had a stem cell transplant for acute myeloid leukemia, so the T cells may come from the graft donor.

V and J are TRBV4-3 and TRBJ2-3, with D perhaps matching TRBD2 (6 bases). The CDR3 is 16 residues long. Germline CDR1 is LGHNA and CDR2 is YSLEER. V lost 2 bases to trimming and J lost 1 base, with 13 bases between them. Written as DNA, the CDR3 is TGCGCCAGCAGCCAACGCCCTAGCGCCCGCACAGATACGCAGTATTTT. Translated, it gives CASSQRPSARTDTQYF.

The sample holds a few counts of this clonotype. The chain carries TRBV28 and TRBJ2-7, with D hard to call. This CDR3 has 15 amino acids. Per germline, CDR1 MDHEN and CDR2 SYDVKM. Trimming took off 7 bases at V and 3 bases at J, with 19 bases between the two ends. CDR3 amino acids: CASIPSGFPFYEQYF. CDR3 DNA: TGTGCCAGCATCCCTTCCGGGTTTCCCTTCTACGAGCAGTACTTC.

This sequence joins TRBV29-1 and TRBJ2-2, with 8 bases matching TRBD2. The CDR3 has 15 amino acids. Per the germline V gene, CDR1 is SQVTM and CDR2 is ANQGSEA. V shed 7 bases, J shed 0 bases, and the junction held 7 bases outside the gene matches. CDR3 bases: TGCAGCGCCCCCGGGGGGGCGCCGAACACCGGGGAGCTGTTTTTT. It is translated as CSAPGGAPNTGELFF.

In this sample, this clonotype turned up many times. The genes are TRBV11-2 and TRBJ2-7; D gene unclear. The CDR3 extends over 14 amino acids. Germline assignment: CDR1 SGHAT and CDR2 FQNNGV. V was shortened by 1 base and J by 3 bases, with 10 bases between the two germline ends. CDR3 sequence reads: CASSLVPGIYEQYF. Written as DNA, the CDR3 is TGTGCCAGCAGCTTAGTTCCAGGAATCTACGAGCAGTACTTC. Combining the CDR3 with reference TRBV11-2 and TRBJ2-7 gives the whole variable domain EAGVAQSPRYKIIEKRQSVAFWCNPISGHATLYWYQQILGQGPKLLIQFQNNGVVDDSQLPKDRFSAERLKGVDSTLKIQPAKLEDSAVYLCASSLVPGIYEQYFGPGTRLTVT.

The chain has TRBV20-1 and TRBJ2-2; 9 positions match TRBD2. The V and J ends lost 1 base and 5 bases, in that order; junction bases with no gene match: 11. CDR3 length equals 17 residues. The germline V gene encodes CDR1 DFQATT and CDR2 SNEGSKA (reference sequence). As DNA, the CDR3 is TGCAGTGCTAGAGCCGTCCGGGGGACTAGCCGGACCGGGGAGCTGTTTTTT. Translating gives CSARAVRGTSRTGELFF.

The chain couples TRBV7-2 to TRBJ2-7; 8 positions match TRBD1. Trimming cost V 5 bases and J 7 bases; bases outside gene matches: 10. The CDR3 contains 14 residues. Germline CDR1 SGHTA, CDR2 FQGNSA. CDR3 coding DNA: TGTGCCAGCAGCCCAACAGGGGGGTCTGGAGAGCAGTACTTC. Protein: CASSPTGGSGEQYF.

The rearrangement joins TRBV6-5 to TRBJ2-7; no firm D call. V lost 1 base and J lost 1, with 8 bases in between. Germline V gives CDR1 MNHEY, CDR2 SVGAGI. The CDR3 sequence is 14 residues long. The CDR3 DNA follows: TGTGCCAGCAGTTACTTTCTGGGGTCCTACGAGCAGTACTTC. This translates into CASSYFLGSYEQYF.

This clonotype has just a few counts. The V gene is TRBV6-2 or TRBV6-3, the J gene TRBJ1-2, with 7 positions matching TRBD1. V lost 4 bases to trimming and J lost 4 bases; unmatched junction nucleotides: 3. Germline assignment: CDR1 MNHEY and CDR2 SVGEGT. The CDR3 consists of 13 residues. The CDR3 sequence is CASSLGQIYGYTF. The CDR3 DNA is TGTGCCAGCAGTTTGGGACAGATCTATGGCTACACCTTC.

This clonotype has just a few counts. This rearrangement joins TRBV29-1 to TRBJ2-3; 8 bases agree with TRBD2. The CDR3 is 14 amino acids. Germline loops: CDR1 SQVTM, CDR2 ANQGSEA. J was trimmed by 3 bases and V by 3 bases; bases with no gene match: 5. The CDR3 DNA sequence: TGCAGCGTTGATCCCCGGGAGGGAACAGATACGCAGTATTTT. Encoded protein: CSVDPREGTDTQYF.

This chain connects TRBV29-1 to TRBJ2-7; D may correspond to TRBD1 or TRBD2 (7 bases each). With 4 bases removed from V and 3 bases from J, the gap between germline ends came to 16 bases. CDR3 length equals 14 residues. Germline CDR1 SQVTM, CDR2 ANQGSEA. The CDR3 region has the DNA TGCAGCGTTGGTGGGGGGGCAGGGGGCTACGAGCAGTACTTC. This gives the protein CSVGGGAGGYEQYF.

This clonotype was seen at least ten times. This chain links TRBV5-5 with TRBJ2-6; TRBD1 matches at 9 bases. Germline assignment: CDR1 SGHKS and CDR2 YYEKEE (reference sequence). The CDR3 loop spans 15 amino acids. Germline trimming cut 0 bases from V and 9 bases from J; bases unmatched to any gene: 4. DNA for the CDR3: TGTGCCAGCAGCTTGGGACAGGGGGTTGACAACGTCCTGACTTTC. Residues: CASSLGQGVDNVLTF.

The chain is built from TRBV7-6 and TRBJ2-2; the D is unclear. The germline V gene encodes CDR1 SGHVS and CDR2 FNYEAQ. V was cut by 5 bases and J by 9 bases, with 10 bases left in between. The CDR3 runs to 12 residues. CDR3 loop: CASSGGPRELFF. In DNA, the CDR3 is TGTGCCAGCAGCGGCGGCCCCCGGGAGCTGTTTTTT. The full variable domain, rest sourced from reference TRBV7-6 and TRBJ2-2, is GAGVSQSPRYKVTKRGQDVALRCDPISGHVSLYWYRQALGQGPEFLTYFNYEAQQDKSGLPNDRFSAERPEGSISTLTIQRTEQRDSAMYRCASSGGPRELFFGEGSRLTVL.

The chain is built from TRBV4-2 and TRBJ2-1; D assignment may be TRBD1 or TRBD2 (6 bases each). V was cut by 0 bases and J by 8 bases, with 20 bases left in between. CDR3 size: 17 residues. CDR1 and CDR2 from the germline V gene are LGHNA and YNFKEQ. The CDR3 spells CASSQDRKAGWTDEQFF. CDR3 DNA sequence: TGTGCCAGCAGCCAAGATCGGAAGGCGGGATGGACAGATGAGCAGTTCTTC.

The sample holds a few counts of this clonotype. This sequence joins TRBV28 and TRBJ2-6; a possible D gene is TRBD1 (6 bases). Germline assignment: CDR1 MDHEN and CDR2 SYDVKM. The CDR3 loop spans 15 amino acids. V gave up 4 bases and J gave up 4 bases, with 11 bases separating them. The CDR3 DNA follows: TGTGCCAGCAGTTACAAGGGGGTGGGGGCCAACGTCCTGACTTTC. Translating gives CASSYKGVGANVLTF. The full variable domain, its missing parts supplied by reference TRBV28 and TRBJ2-6, is DVKVTQSSRYLVKRTGEKVFLECVQDMDHENMFWYRQDPGLGLRLIYFSYDVKMKEKGDIPEGYSVSREKKERFSLILESASTNQTSMYLCASSYKGVGANVLTFGAGSRLTVL.

This sequence joins TRBV6-2 or TRBV6-3 and TRBJ1-2, with 7 bases matching TRBD1. The CDR3 loop spans 14 amino acids. The germline CDR1 and CDR2 sequences are MNHEY and SVGEGT. V shed 7 bases and J 8 bases; nucleotides not matched to a gene: 13. In DNA form, the CDR3 reads TGTGCCAGCACCTTTCCCGGGACAGCGAGAGGCTACACCTTC. Its translation is CASTFPGTARGYTF.

The chain uses TRBV19 and TRBJ2-1; TRBD2 matches 7 bases. The CDR3 consists of 15 residues. The V gene's germline CDR1 is LNHDA and CDR2 SQIVND (reference sequence). V shed 1 base, J shed 8 bases, and the junction held 8 bases outside the gene matches. CDR3 in DNA: TGTGCCAGTAGTATAGGTAGCGGGCCCTTGGATGAGCAGTTCTTC. Protein product: CASSIGSGPLDEQFF.

The rearrangement joins TRBV7-9 to TRBJ2-7; possible D gene TRBD1, 5 bases. The germline CDR1 and CDR2 sequences are SEHNR and FQNEAQ (reference sequence). The length of the CDR3 is 14 residues. With 7 bases removed from V and 2 bases from J, the gap between germline ends came to 15 bases. The DNA of the CDR3 is TGTGCCAGCATGGCGGCAGGGATAACCTACGAGCAGTACTTC. Its translation: CASMAAGITYEQYF.

This clonotype has more than one count but fewer than ten. The chain employs TRBV14 and TRBJ2-3, with D possibly TRBD1 on 5 matching bases. V was clipped by 1 base and J by 4 bases, with 27 bases between them. The CDR3 covers 20 residues. The germline CDR1 and CDR2 sequences are SGHDN and FVKESK. The CDR3: CASSQVVVWLMGPGADTQYF. The CDR3 DNA is TGTGCCAGCAGCCAAGTCGTGGTATGGTTGATGGGGCCCGGTGCAGATACGCAGTATTTT. The full variable domain, with the rest looked up from reference TRBV14 and TRBJ2-3, is EAGVTQFPSHSVIEKGQTVTLRCDPISGHDNLYWYRRVMGKEIKFLLHFVKESKQDESGMPNNRFLAERTGGTYSTLKVQPAELEDSGVYFCASSQVVVWLMGPGADTQYFGPGTRLTVL.

V and J are TRBV28 and TRBJ1-3; 7 bases are a match to TRBD1. CDR1 and CDR2 from the germline V gene are MDHEN and SYDVKM. With 3 bases clipped from V and 14 bases from J, the junction kept 13 bases outside the gene matches. CDR3 length: 14 residues. Written as DNA, the CDR3 is TGTGCCAGCAGTTTTGGCCCGGGACAGTCATCGTTATATTTT. This codes for CASSFGPGQSSLYF.

In this sample, this clonotype turned up a few times. The CDR3 sequence is CSVETAPYEQYF. Here the CDR3 DNA reads TGCAGCGTTGAGACAGCCCCCTACGAGCAGTACTTC. The gene calls are TRBV29-1 and TRBJ2-7; D may be TRBD1 (5 bases). V was shortened by 3 bases and J by 2 bases, with 8 bases between the two germline ends. Germline V gene lookup returns CDR1 SQVTM and CDR2 ANQGSEA. There are 12 residues in the CDR3.

This clonotype was recorded a few times. Germline is not matched at one junction end, which may reflect a read error. The chain combines TRBV5-1 with TRBJ2-1; 11 bases are shared with TRBD2. The CDR3 is 22 residues long. Germline V gives CDR1 SGHRS, CDR2 YFSETQ. CDR3 loop: CASSRASRGSSGRAYSSNEQFF. In nucleotides, the CDR3 is TGCGCCAGCAGCCGCGCATCCAGGGGAAGTAGCGGGAGGGCCTATTCCTCCAATGAGCAGTTCTTC.

This clonotype was recorded many times. The rearrangement uses TRBV29-1 and TRBJ2-3; D is unclear. This CDR3 region has 10 residues. CDR1 is SQVTM and CDR2 is ANQGSEA in the germline V gene. Trimming pared 3 bases from V and 7 bases from J, leaving 5 bases between. This CDR3 reads CSVDINTQYF. Written as DNA, the CDR3 is TGCAGCGTTGATATTAATACGCAGTATTTT.

The chain employs TRBV20-1 and TRBJ2-7; D possibly corresponds to TRBD2 (5 bases). Trimming removed 7 bases at V and 3 bases at J, with 13 bases between. CDR3 length: 12 amino acids. Looked up from germline, CDR1 is DFQATT and CDR2 is SNEGSKA (reference sequence). The CDR3 coding sequence is TGCAGTGAAAGCGGTGGAGGCTACGAGCAGTACTTC. It is translated as CSESGGGYEQYF.

This clonotype was detected a few times. The chain couples TRBV7-9 to TRBJ1-4, with D perhaps TRBD1 (5 bases). Germline V lookup: CDR1 SEHNR, CDR2 FQNEAQ (reference sequence). V dropped 3 bases and J dropped 7 bases, with 9 bases sitting between them. The CDR3 covers 13 residues. The CDR3, as DNA: TGTGCCAGCAGCTTCGGGGGTTCTGAAAAACTGTTTTTT. It encodes CASSFGGSEKLFF.

This clonotype has only a few counts. A read error may account for a junction end that differs from germline. The chain joins TRBV28 to TRBJ2-1; TRBD2 agrees at 9 bases. The CDR3 contains 14 residues. Germline-derived CDR1 and CDR2 are MDHEN and SYDVKM. The CDR3 is CASSFLAGQGTSLF. The CDR3 region has the DNA TGTGCCAGCAGTTTCCTGGCAGGGCAGGGGACTAGCCTGTTC.

This chain links TRBV27 with TRBJ2-5; no firm D call. Germline V gives CDR1 MNHEY, CDR2 SMNVEV (reference sequence). This CDR3 is built from 12 residues. V was trimmed by 3 bases and J by 5 bases, leaving 7 bases between them. CDR3 in amino acids: CASSFMGETQYF. DNA of the CDR3: TGTGCCAGCAGTTTCATGGGGGAGACCCAGTACTTC.

The count of this clonotype is one. The CDR3 reads CASSPVRGVTYEQYF. Written as DNA, the CDR3 is TGTGCCAGCTCACCGGTCAGAGGGGTCACCTACGAGCAGTACTTC. The rearrangement links TRBV18 to TRBJ2-7; D may correspond to TRBD1 or TRBD2 (5 bases each). The V end was cut by 3 bases, the J end by 2 bases, with 14 bases between. Germline loops: CDR1 KGHSH, CDR2 LQKENI. The CDR3 is 15 amino acids.

This clonotype was seen many times. V gene TRBV12-3 or TRBV12-4 combines with J gene TRBJ2-7, with 7 bases identical to TRBD2. Trimming took 4 bases from V and 9 from J; bases not matched to a gene: 3. This CDR3 contains 11 residues. As DNA, the CDR3 is TGTGCCAGCAGTTCTGGACTAGGGCAGTACTTC. This translates into CASSSGLGQYF.

The chain uses TRBV18 and TRBJ2-7; perhaps TRBD2 as D (5 bases). V was clipped by 7 bases and J by 1 base, with 17 bases between them. Germline CDR1 reads KGHSH; CDR2 reads LQKENI. The CDR3 length is 15 residues. DNA for the CDR3: TGTGCCAGCTTCCTTCGAGAGGGCCCATCCTACGAGCAGTACTTC. Residues: CASFLREGPSYEQYF.

A remark on this clonotype: Possible read error: a much larger clone is one base away. V gene TRBV7-9 combines with J gene TRBJ2-5; the D is unclear. Trimming took 3 bases from V and 4 from J, leaving 12 bases between them. Germline V lookup: CDR1 SEHNR, CDR2 FQNEAQ (reference sequence). The CDR3 is made up of 14 amino acids. Here the CDR3 reads CASSFRVPGETQYF. DNA for the CDR3: TGTGCCAGCAGCTTTCGGGTTCCCGGAGAGACCCAGTACTTC.

The V gene is TRBV5-1, the J gene TRBJ2-7, with 8 nucleotides matching TRBD2. The CDR3 contains 15 residues. Trimming took 0 bases from V and 5 from J; bases not matched to a gene: 7. The germline V gene encodes CDR1 SGHRS and CDR2 YFSETQ. The CDR3 DNA follows: TGCGCCAGCAGCTTGGGGGTTTATAGCGGGAACGAGCAGTACTTC. Its protein product is CASSLGVYSGNEQYF.